The clone carrying this TCR beta chain was seen at least ten times. Germline CDR1 reads MNHEY; CDR2 reads SMNVEV (reference sequence). V shed 6 bases and J shed 7 bases, with 10 bases lying between them. The length of the CDR3 is 13 residues. The source of the sample is a study of T cells in Graves' hyperthyroidism and ophthalmopathy. Amplification of TCR beta CDR3 regions was performed using RNA transcripts as template. An initial round of RT-PCR targeting the TCR CDR3 relied on the HTBI primer set. TCRdb fed the multiplex PCR reads into MiXCR, producing one record per CDR3 protein. The table shows 350,000 or so distinct CDR3 sequences, with over 20% occurring only once.

Sequencing input: blood. The receptor was isolated from a woman in her forties or fifties with Graves' hyperthyroidism. This chain connects TRBV27 to TRBJ1-6; possible D gene TRBD1, 6 bases. The CDR3: CASRRDTNSPLHF. The CDR3 nucleotides read TGTGCCAGCAGACGGGACACCAATTCACCCCTCCACTTT.